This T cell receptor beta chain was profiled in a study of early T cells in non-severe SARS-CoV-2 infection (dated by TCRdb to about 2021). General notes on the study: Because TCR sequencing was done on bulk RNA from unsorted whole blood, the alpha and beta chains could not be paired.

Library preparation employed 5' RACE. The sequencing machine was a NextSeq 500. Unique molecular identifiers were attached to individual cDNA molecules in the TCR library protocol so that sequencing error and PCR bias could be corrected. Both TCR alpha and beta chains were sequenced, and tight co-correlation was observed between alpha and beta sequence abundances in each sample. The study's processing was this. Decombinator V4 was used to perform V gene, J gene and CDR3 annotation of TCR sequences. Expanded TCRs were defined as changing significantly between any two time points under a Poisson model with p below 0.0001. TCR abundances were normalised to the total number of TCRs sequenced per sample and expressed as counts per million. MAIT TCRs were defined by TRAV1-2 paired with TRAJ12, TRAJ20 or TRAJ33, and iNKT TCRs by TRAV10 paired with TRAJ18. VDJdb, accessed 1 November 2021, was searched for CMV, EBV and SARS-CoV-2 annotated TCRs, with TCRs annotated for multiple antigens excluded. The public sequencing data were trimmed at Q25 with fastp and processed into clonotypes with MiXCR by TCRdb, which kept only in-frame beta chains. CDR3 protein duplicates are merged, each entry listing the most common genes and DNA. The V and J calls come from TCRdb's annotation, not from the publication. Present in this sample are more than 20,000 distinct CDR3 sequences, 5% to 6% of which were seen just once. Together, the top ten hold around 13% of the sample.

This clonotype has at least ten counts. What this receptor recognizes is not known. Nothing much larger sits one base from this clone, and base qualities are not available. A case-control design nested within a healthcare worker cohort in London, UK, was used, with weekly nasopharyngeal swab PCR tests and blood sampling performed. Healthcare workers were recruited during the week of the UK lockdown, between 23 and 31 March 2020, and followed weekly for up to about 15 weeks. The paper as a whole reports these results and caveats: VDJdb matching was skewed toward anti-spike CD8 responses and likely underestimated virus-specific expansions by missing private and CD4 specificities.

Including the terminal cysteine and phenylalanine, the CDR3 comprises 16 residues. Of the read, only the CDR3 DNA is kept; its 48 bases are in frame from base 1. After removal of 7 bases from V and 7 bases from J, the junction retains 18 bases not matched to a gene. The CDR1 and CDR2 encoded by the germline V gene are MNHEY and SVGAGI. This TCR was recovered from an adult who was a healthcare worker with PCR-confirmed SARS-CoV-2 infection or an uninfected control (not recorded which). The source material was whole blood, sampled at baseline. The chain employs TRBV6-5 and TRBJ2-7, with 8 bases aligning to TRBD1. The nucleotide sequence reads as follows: TGTGCCAGCATCCCCCTGCTTGGGACAGGATCGGGAGAGCAGTACTTC. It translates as CASIPLLGTGSGEQYF.